The T cell receptor beta chain under discussion was sequenced for a study of human T cells and chemical hapten exposure (dated by TCRdb to the early 2020s). About the study as a whole: For sensitization, 2% DPC in acetone was applied to a 2 cm by 2 cm area of upper inner arm skin. Libraries were combined into a pool for sequencing, and differences in TCR yield between samples came mainly from small differences in library volumes within the pool. In alopecia patients, the study followed how the peripheral blood TCR repertoire changed in vivo over primary and secondary sensitization to diphenylcyclopropenone (DPC), a hapten. Nearly 30 alopecia patients provided blood for TCR sequencing at one to four time points (pre-sensitization, 2, 6 and 24 weeks). Alopecia areata with under or over 50% scalp involvement, alopecia totalis and alopecia universalis were represented in the patient cohort, which was mostly female. Blood samples were taken from patients before sensitization (week 0) and then at 2, 6 and about 24 weeks after DPC sensitization. Patch testing on the upper back used Finn chambers containing 0.01% DPC, with scoring done after 6 days according to International Contact Dermatitis Research Group standards. Patients additionally received weekly therapeutic DPC doses to the scalp throughout the approximately 25-week study period.

The investigation overall reported the following: A positive correlation was found between the number of PT1 expanded TCRs and patch test score, with significance reached at thresholds 8, 16 and 32 but not 4. Repeated subsampling changed both the strength of the expansion versus patch-test correlation and the threshold at which the correlation became significant. Expanded TCRs formed significantly more large CDR3 similarity clusters than pre-sensitization or healthy control sets, consistent with antigen-driven responses. DPC sensitization did not change the number of TCRs with a frequency above 1 in 1000, and there was no evidence of changes in global repertoire structure. All patients had alopecia, a presumed autoimmune disease, so their immune response might differ from that of healthy individuals.

According to the study, the label for this sample's time point signals: pre-sensitization, week 0. The meaning of the sample's treatment or condition label: therapeutic diphenylcyclopropenone sensitization with weekly scalp DPC. At each patch-test visit, blood was drawn before the patch test was applied. Patients were eligible if aged 18 to 70, diagnosed with alopecia and judged suitable for DPC therapy, and pregnant patients were excluded. Total RNA was extracted from unfractionated whole blood that had been collected in Tempus Blood RNA tubes. CDR1 and CDR2 are read off the germline V gene as SNHLY and FYNNEI. After removal of 6 bases from V and 3 bases from J, the junction retains 3 bases not matched to a gene. Measured from the cysteine to the phenylalanine, the CDR3 is 13 residues long. The sequence is cut down to CDR3 DNA, 39 bases in frame from base 1. Points on this clonotype: The antigen it recognizes is unknown. Base-call qualities are not available, and no considerably larger clone is one nucleotide away.

Library preparation employed RACE. The sequencer was a NextSeq 500. During library preparation, unique molecular identifiers were attached to individual cDNA molecules so that TCRs could be counted quantitatively and reproducibly. Each blood RNA sample was used to sequence both TCR alpha and TCR beta chains. From the authors' description of their analysis: A median of about 87,000 TCRs per sample was observed, with a range of about 23,224 to 690,600. The Decombinator software suite was used to annotate V, J and CDR3 in the TCR reads. For PS versus PT1 abundance plots, all samples were subsampled to the same number of TCRs (28,000). TCRs were defined as expanded if absent before sensitization and observed at least eight times at the 2-week time point. TCRdb reworked the public reads: Q25 trimming with fastp, MiXCR clone assembly, productive beta chains retained. When rows share a CDR3 protein, they turn into one entry using the most common DNA and genes. For this entry, the V and J calls and clone size follow TCRdb and not the study's own pipeline. Present in this sample are some 200,000 distinct CDR3 sequences, 25% to 35% of which were seen just once. In total, the top ten clones hold just under 3% of the sample.

This receptor was identified in a woman aged 25 to 39 with alopecia areata. Some clones in this sample may be carry-over from other donors' samples. The specimen comprised whole blood, sampled in connection with sensitization to the hapten diphenylcyclopropenone (DPC). The chain is made from TRBV2 and TRBJ1-1; 8 of the junction bases match TRBD1. CDR3 loop: CASRVDRDTEAFF. In nucleotide form, the sequence is TGTGCCAGCAGAGTGGACAGGGACACTGAAGCTTTCTTT.